Described below is a single TCR beta chain sequence and its context. The antigen remains unidentified. The sample originates from a study of beta chain features in type 1 diabetes. The study's findings and limits: Diminished insertions and augmented deletions at VDJ junctions characterized type 1 diabetes patients. A moderate, significant TCRB CDR3 shortening appeared in type 1 diabetes across four CD4+ subsets. Whether TCRB rearrangement is influenced by HLA type was left unresolved in this analysis.

The entirety of the isolated RNA underwent reverse transcription, so expressed TCRB transcripts were sequenced. Sequencing was performed with immunoSEQ multiplex PCR; in TCRdb, only in-frame clones are kept and a portion is missing. The table records about 650,000 clones, around 12% of them present only once. The CDR3 is 13 amino acids. Losses at the gene ends were 6 bases for V and 3 bases for J; bases not matched to a gene: 5. Germline values: CDR1 KGHSH, CDR2 LQKENI. Sequenced input: naive CD4+ T cells from blood. The source is a man aged 25-45 years with type 1 diabetes. The rearrangement joins TRBV18 to TRBJ2-7; 7 bases are shared with TRBD1. The CDR3 is CASSLNRGYEQYF. The DNA for the CDR3 is TGTGCCAGCTCCTTAAACAGGGGCTACGAGCAGTACTTC.